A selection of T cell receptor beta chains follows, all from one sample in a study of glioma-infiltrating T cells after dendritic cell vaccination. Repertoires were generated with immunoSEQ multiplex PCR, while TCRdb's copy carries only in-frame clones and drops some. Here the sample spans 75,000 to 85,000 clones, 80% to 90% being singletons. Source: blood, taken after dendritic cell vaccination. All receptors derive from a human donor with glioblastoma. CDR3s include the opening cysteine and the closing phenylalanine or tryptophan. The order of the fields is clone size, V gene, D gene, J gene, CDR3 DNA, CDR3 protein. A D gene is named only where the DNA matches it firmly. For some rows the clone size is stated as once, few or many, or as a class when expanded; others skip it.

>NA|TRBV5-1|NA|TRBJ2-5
TGCGCCAGCAGCTCGTCGGGGACTTCCCAAGAGACCCAGTACTTC
CASSSSGTSQETQYF
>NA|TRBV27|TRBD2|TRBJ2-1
TGTGCCAGCAGCCAATCCCTTGCTGGACTAGAGAATGAGCAGTTCTTC
CASSQSLAGLENEQFF
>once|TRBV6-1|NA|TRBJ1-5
TGTGCCAGCAGCTACAGGGTCGGCAGCAATCAGCCCCAGCATTTT
CASSYRVGSNQPQHF
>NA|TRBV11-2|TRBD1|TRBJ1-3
TGTGCCAGCAGCACAGGGGTTGGAAACACCATATATTTT
CASSTGVGNTIYF
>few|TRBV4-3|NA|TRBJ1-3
TGCGCCAGCAGCCAGGCCCCTACAGATTACTCTGGAAACACCATATATTTT
CASSQAPTDYSGNTIYF
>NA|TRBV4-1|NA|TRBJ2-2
TGCGCCAGCAGCCAAGAGACACATTTCACCGGGGAGCTGTTTTTT
CASSQETHFTGELFF
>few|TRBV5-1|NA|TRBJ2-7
TGCGCCAGCAGCCAAGGGACAACCTACGAGCAGTACTTC
CASSQGTTYEQYF
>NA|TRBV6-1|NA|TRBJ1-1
TGTGCCAGCTACGTAGGGGCGAACACTGAAGCTTTCTTT
CASYVGANTEAFF
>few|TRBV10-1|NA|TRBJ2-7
TGCGCCAGCAGTGAAACCTGGGCGGGGGAGCAGTACTTC
CASSETWAGEQYF
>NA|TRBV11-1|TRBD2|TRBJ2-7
TGTGCCAGCAGCTTAGCGTCGCTAGCGGGAGGAGTGAACGAGCAGTACTTC
CASSLASLAGGVNEQYF
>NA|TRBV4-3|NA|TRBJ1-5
TGCGCCAGCAGCCGAGCTCTGGGGGCAGGGGATCAGCCCCAGCATTTT
CASSRALGAGDQPQHF
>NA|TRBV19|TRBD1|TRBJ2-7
TGTGCCAGTAGTATACGAATGGGACAGGGGGCTCACGAGCAGTACTTC
CASSIRMGQGAHEQYF
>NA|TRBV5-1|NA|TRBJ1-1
TGCGCCAGCAGCTTGGACCCCACAGGGCAAGCTTTCTTT
CASSLDPTGQAFF
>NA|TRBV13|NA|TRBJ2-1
TGTGCCAGCAGCTTAGGGGGAGACCTCTTCAATGAGCAGTTCTTC
CASSLGGDLFNEQFF
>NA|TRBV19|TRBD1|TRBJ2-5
TGTGCCAGTAGTGGACAGGGGTGGAGCACAGAGACCCAGTACTTC
CASSGQGWSTETQYF
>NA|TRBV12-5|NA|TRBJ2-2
TGTGCTAGTGGTTTGGCGGTTAACACCGGGGAGCTGTTTTTT
CASGLAVNTGELFF
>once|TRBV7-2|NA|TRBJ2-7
TGTGCCAGCAGTGTGACCAGCGGCCTCTCCTACGAGCAGTACTTC
CASSVTSGLSYEQYF
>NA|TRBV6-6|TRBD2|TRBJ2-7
TGTGCCAGCAGTACCCCGGGGGGGTACGAGCAGTACTTC
CASSTPGGYEQYF
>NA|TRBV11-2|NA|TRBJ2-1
TGTGCCAGCAGCCCCCCTAAAGGGGTCAGCTCCTACAATGAGCAGTTCTTC
CASSPPKGVSSYNEQFF
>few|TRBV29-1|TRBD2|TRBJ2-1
TGCAGCGGGACGGGACTAGCGGGGGGCGCCTCCTACAATGAGCAGTTCTTC
CSGTGLAGGASYNEQFF
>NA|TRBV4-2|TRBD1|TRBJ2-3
TGTGCCAGCAGCCAGGAACGAAGACAGGGCCCCACAGATACGCAGTATTTT
CASSQERRQGPTDTQYF
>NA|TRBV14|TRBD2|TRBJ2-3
TGTGCCAGCAGCCCGCGACTAGCTGGGACAGATACGCAGTATTTT
CASSPRLAGTDTQYF
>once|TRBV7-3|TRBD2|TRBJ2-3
TGTGCCAGCAGTTCCCTTGGGGGGGTAGATACGCAGTATTTT
CASSSLGGVDTQYF
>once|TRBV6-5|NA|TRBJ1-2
TGTGCCAGCAGGTCACAGGGCCTGAATAACTATGGCTACACCTTC
CASRSQGLNNYGYTF
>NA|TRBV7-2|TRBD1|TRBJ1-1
TGTGCCAGCAGCTTAGTCGGGACAGGACTGACTGAAGCCTTCTTT
CASSLVGTGLTEAFF
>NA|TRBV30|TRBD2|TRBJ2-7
TGTGCCTGGAGTGGGGAGCGGGAGGCAGAATACGAGCAGTACTTC
CAWSGEREAEYEQYF